This entry is about one T cell receptor beta chain. Antigen: not known. The CDR3 has 15 amino acids. The germline V gene encodes CDR1 SNHLY and CDR2 FYNNEI. TCRdb derives one entry per CDR3 protein from the 5' RACE reads, leaving out DNA. The table counts fewer than 200,000 distinct CDR3 sequences; 18% lies in the top ten. The data originate from a study of T cells expressing NK-cell markers. Turning to the study itself: One of the eight sequenced donors was seronegative, whereas the other seven were HCMV-seropositive.

Study results and caveats: There remained a lack of clarity about HCMV specificity of expanded NKG2C+ T cell clones.

The TCR sequence derives from a woman aged 18-70 years in good health. The sequenced sample consisted of blood T cells: a sorted CD56 or NKG2C T cell subset, CD4+ or CD8+ T cells, or bulk PBMC T cells (not recorded which). The V and J genes are TRBV2 and TRBJ1-4; the D call of TRBD1 rests on TCRdb alone, since no DNA is present to check it. This CDR3 is CASSGRGQSSEKLFF.